This entry lists 24 T cell receptor beta chains sequenced from one sample in a study of T cell changes during pregnancy in multiple sclerosis (dated by TCRdb to the late 2010s). The library was produced with the immunoSEQ multiplex PCR assay. TCRdb limited this immuneACCESS table to in-frame rearrangements with V and J called. A share of clones is missing; checked studies link under half to unresolved V genes, and the rest is unexplained. For this sample there are roughly 42,000 clones; roughly 90% appear just once. The top ten clonotypes cover 1% to 1.5% of the sample. This material consisted of CD4+ T cells from peripheral blood mononuclear cells, taken in the second trimester of pregnancy. These receptors originate from a female donor with multiple sclerosis, enrolled in a pregnancy study.

This chain connects TRBV28 to TRBJ1-1, with D possibly TRBD1 on 6 matching bases. The CDR3 is made up of 14 amino acids. In germline, CDR1 is MDHEN, CDR2 SYDVKM. Trimming shortened V by 5 bases and J by 1 base, and 11 bases separated the two germline ends. CDR3 loop: CASSQTGANTEAFF. CDR3 sequence (DNA): TGTGCCAGCAGTCAGACAGGCGCGAACACTGAAGCTTTCTTT.

This clone was picked up one time. The V and J genes are TRBV30 and TRBJ2-3; 10 positions agree with TRBD2. Germline V gives CDR1 GTSNPN, CDR2 SVGIG (reference sequence). The length of the CDR3 is 15 residues. V shed 1 base, J shed 5 bases, and the junction held 6 bases outside the gene matches. CDR3 sequence: CAWSALAGLGDTQYF. In DNA form, the CDR3 reads TGTGCCTGGAGTGCACTAGCGGGGTTGGGAGATACGCAGTATTTT.

The gene calls are TRBV6-5 and TRBJ1-1; a possible D gene is TRBD1 (5 bases). Trimming left V 1 base short and J 5 bases short, with 8 bases between. The CDR3 is 13 amino acids. The germline CDR1 and CDR2 sequences are MNHEY and SVGAGI. The CDR3 DNA is TGTGCCAGCAGTTACTTCCGGGGGACTGAAGCTTTCTTT. This encodes CASSYFRGTEAFF.

V usage is TRBV7-2 and J usage is TRBJ1-1; 10 bases align to TRBD1. The CDR3 is 17 amino acids. The ends lost 5 bases at V and 4 bases at J; junction bases unmatched: 13. CDR1 SGHTA and CDR2 FQGNSA come from the germline V gene. In DNA, the CDR3 is TGTGCCAGCAGCCGGGGGGGGGACAGGGGATTTAGCACTGAAGCTTTCTTT. This codes for CASSRGGDRGFSTEAFF.

The chain is built from TRBV5-4 and TRBJ2-2, with D maybe TRBD1 (6 bases). Germline CDR1 is SGHNT and CDR2 is YYREEE (reference sequence). V lost 0 bases and J 4 bases, leaving 10 bases between the germline ends. CDR3 length: 15 residues. Written as DNA, the CDR3 is TGTGCCAGCAGCTTGGCAGGGGCGGGCACCGGGGAGCTGTTTTTT. Translation gives CASSLAGAGTGELFF.

The table lists this clone with a count of one. This sequence joins TRBV5-1 and TRBJ2-7; 14 nucleotides align to TRBD2. This CDR3 is 20 amino acids long. Trimming took 0 bases from V and 1 from J; bases not matched to a gene: 12. Germline V lookup: CDR1 SGHRS, CDR2 YFSETQ. The chain's CDR3 is CASSLVGPGLAGAASYEQYF. Written as DNA, the CDR3 is TGCGCCAGCAGCTTGGTCGGGCCGGGACTAGCGGGAGCCGCTTCCTACGAGCAGTACTTC.

CDR3 region: CATSRAYGATELFF. The CDR3 nucleotides read TGTGCCACCAGCAGAGCTTATGGGGCGACAGAGCTGTTTTTT. The gene calls are TRBV15 and TRBJ2-2, with D possibly being TRBD1 (5 bases). V dropped 1 base and J dropped 11 bases, with 14 bases sitting between them. Germline V gene lookup returns CDR1 LNHNV and CDR2 YYDKDF (reference sequence). The CDR3 runs 14 residues.

The chain carries TRBV2 and TRBJ1-2; 11 bases agree with TRBD1. V shed 6 bases, J shed 8 bases, and the junction held 11 bases outside the gene matches. This CDR3 comprises 15 residues. Germline CDR1 reads SNHLY; CDR2 reads FYNNEI. CDR3 coding DNA: TGTGCCAGCAGCACTAAAGGACAGGGGGCGGGAGGCTACACCTTC. Protein product: CASSTKGQGAGGYTF.

This rearrangement joins TRBV30 to TRBJ1-1, with D unclear. V lost 6 bases and J lost 6, with 17 bases in between. The CDR3 runs to 13 residues. Germline V lookup: CDR1 GTSNPN, CDR2 SVGIG (reference sequence). CDR3 DNA: TGTGCCTGCCAAAGGCCGGGGTCGGCTGAAGCTTTCTTT. This sequence encodes CACQRPGSAEAFF. The full variable domain, its missing parts supplied by reference TRBV30 and TRBJ1-1, is SQTIHQWPATLVQPVGSPLSLECTVEGTSNPNLYWYRQAAGRGLQLLFYSVGIGQISSEVPQNLSASRPQDRQFILSSKKLLLSDSGFYLCACQRPGSAEAFFGQGTRLTVV.

The J gene is TRBJ1-5, the V gene TRBV2; D gene uncertain. Looked up from germline, CDR1 is SNHLY and CDR2 is FYNNEI. This CDR3 is built from 15 residues. V was cut by 3 bases and J by 7 bases, with 16 bases left in between. The CDR3 protein is CASSETYQGGQPQHF. The DNA for the CDR3 is TGTGCCAGCAGTGAGACATACCAAGGAGGGCAGCCCCAGCATTTT.

The V call is TRBV5-1, the J call TRBJ2-7, with D maybe TRBD1 (5 bases). The CDR3 runs to 15 residues. V was clipped by 3 bases and J by 0 bases, with 13 bases between them. CDR1 is SGHRS and CDR2 is YFSETQ in the germline V gene. CDR3 in amino acids: CASSSTGVNSYEQYF. CDR3 nucleotide sequence: TGCGCCAGCAGCTCCACAGGCGTAAACTCCTACGAGCAGTACTTC.

The chain carries TRBV18 and TRBJ2-1, with 7 bases that match TRBD2. CDR1 and CDR2 (germline): KGHSH, LQKENI. The CDR3 has 14 amino acids. The ends lost 1 base at V and 11 bases at J; junction bases unmatched: 8. CDR3 residues: CASSPQRLATQQFF. CDR3 in DNA: TGTGCCAGCTCACCACAACGACTAGCCACGCAGCAGTTCTTC.

This clone turned up a few times. The chain is built from TRBV10-3 and TRBJ2-2; D may be TRBD1 (6 bases). The germline V and J ends were trimmed by 10 bases and 4 bases, with 19 bases remaining between them. The CDR3 totals 15 residues. Germline CDR1 reads ENHRY; CDR2 reads SYGVKD. The CDR3 loop is CATRYREGGTGELFF. The CDR3, as DNA: TGTGCCACCCGCTACAGGGAAGGAGGCACCGGGGAGCTGTTTTTT.

The chain employs TRBV27 and TRBJ2-1, with 7 nucleotides matching TRBD2. Germline-derived CDR1 and CDR2 are MNHEY and SMNVEV (reference sequence). The length of the CDR3 is 14 residues. J gave up 2 bases and V 2 bases, and 0 bases lay outside the gene matches. The DNA of the CDR3 is TGTGCCAGCAGTTTAGCGGGGGCCTACAATGAGCAGTTCTTC. Protein sequence: CASSLAGAYNEQFF.

The V call is TRBV19, the J call TRBJ1-2; D uncertain. CDR3 length: 15 amino acids. Germline CDR1 LNHDA, CDR2 SQIVND (reference sequence). V was clipped by 1 base and J by 0 bases, with 9 bases between them. This chain's CDR3 is CASSIVHETNYGYTF. In DNA, the CDR3 is TGTGCCAGTAGTATAGTACACGAAACTAACTATGGCTACACCTTC.

The V gene is TRBV5-1, the J gene TRBJ1-6; a possible D gene is TRBD1 (6 bases). From germline, CDR1 is SGHRS and CDR2 YFSETQ. This CDR3 has 14 amino acids. V was pared by 9 bases and J by 7 bases, with 17 bases between. In DNA form, the CDR3 reads TGCGCCACAGCCATAGGGACAACGAATTCACCCCTCCACTTT. It codes for CATAIGTTNSPLHF.

The chain carries TRBV10-3 and TRBJ2-2; 7 bases agree with TRBD1. Trimming at V came to 6 bases and at J to 4 bases, leaving 11 bases not matched to a gene. The CDR3 totals 16 residues. The germline gives CDR1 ENHRY, CDR2 SYGVKD. This CDR3 reads CAIRHQRAGGTGELFF. Here the CDR3 DNA reads TGTGCCATCAGACATCAACGGGCAGGGGGCACCGGGGAGCTGTTTTTT.

The V gene is TRBV28, the J gene TRBJ2-7, with D possibly being TRBD1 (5 bases). The germline V gene encodes CDR1 MDHEN and CDR2 SYDVKM. V was trimmed by 1 base and J by 4 bases, leaving 11 bases between them. The CDR3 is 14 amino acids. CDR3 residues: CASSLLGAIYEQYF. CDR3 DNA: TGTGCCAGCAGTTTATTAGGGGCCATTTACGAGCAGTACTTC.

The chain links TRBV27 to TRBJ1-3; D is unresolved. V shed 6 bases and J shed 0 bases, with 6 bases lying between them. Per the germline V gene, CDR1 is MNHEY and CDR2 is SMNVEV (reference sequence). The CDR3 has 13 residues. In DNA form, the CDR3 reads TGTGCCAGCAGGCACAGCTCTGGAAACACCATATATTTT. Translation: CASRHSSGNTIYF.

The V call is TRBV28, the J call TRBJ1-1; 7 bases match TRBD1. The V gene end was trimmed by 1 base and the J gene end by 3 bases; junction bases not matched to a gene: 2. This CDR3 has 14 amino acids. Germline CDR1 reads MDHEN; CDR2 reads SYDVKM. CDR3 DNA sequence: TGTGCCAGCAGTTTATCGGGACAGTACACTGAAGCTTTCTTT. Translating gives CASSLSGQYTEAFF.

The V gene is TRBV29-1, the J gene TRBJ2-1; D is unclear. Germline values: CDR1 SQVTM, CDR2 ANQGSEA. CDR3 length equals 12 residues. V lost 1 base to trimming and J lost 6 bases, with 7 bases between them. In DNA, the CDR3 is TGCAGCGTTGAAGGGAGATTCAATGAGCAGTTCTTC. This sequence encodes CSVEGRFNEQFF.

The CDR3 nucleotides are TGTGCCAGCCACCCAGGGTTCCCTTACACTGAAGCTTTCTTT. Amino acids: CASHPGFPYTEAFF. The J gene is TRBJ1-1, the V gene TRBV27; D perhaps matches TRBD1 (5 bases). The germline V and J ends were trimmed by 8 bases and 3 bases, with 16 bases remaining between them. This CDR3 has 14 residues. The germline CDR1 and CDR2 sequences are MNHEY and SMNVEV (reference sequence).

This rearrangement joins TRBV27 to TRBJ1-1; TRBD1 aligns across 10 bases. CDR1 MNHEY and CDR2 SMNVEV come from the germline V gene (reference sequence). The CDR3 loop spans 15 amino acids. Trimming cost V 4 bases and J 4 bases; bases outside gene matches: 6. In DNA form, the CDR3 reads TGTGCCAGCAGTTCCCGGGACAGGGGCGGCACTGAAGCTTTCTTT. It yields the protein CASSSRDRGGTEAFF.

The V gene is TRBV27, the J gene TRBJ2-4; 13 bases align to TRBD2. CDR3 size: 16 residues. Looked up from germline, CDR1 is MNHEY and CDR2 is SMNVEV (reference sequence). The V segment lost 6 bases and the J segment 10 bases; nucleotides outside the gene matches: 12. As DNA, the CDR3 is TGTGCCAGCAGCCCAGCGGGGACTAGCGGGGAACGAATTCAGTACTTC. Protein: CASSPAGTSGERIQYF.